This TCR beta chain was retrieved from a study of CD8+ T cells in alopecia areata (dated by TCRdb to between 2018 and 2020). Study-wide context: Treated patients were enrolled in an open-label pilot trial of oral tofacitinib at 5 to 10 mg twice daily for moderate-to-severe alopecia areata. Tofacitinib was given for 6 to 18 months, followed by 6 months of follow-up off drug to assess delayed response and recurrence. Disease severity in treated patients was measured with the SALT score, which quantifies the percentage of affected scalp surface area. High-throughput TCRbeta sequencing was used to examine T cell clonal expansion in alopecia areata in both the C3H/HeJ mouse model and human patients. On the human side, TCRbeta sequencing was run on scalp tissue and on sorted CD4+ and CD8+ peripheral blood T cells from healthy controls and from alopecia areata patients with either patchy or totalis/universalis disease. Tofacitinib-treated patients had biopsies at baseline and at 4 and 24 weeks of treatment, with a later scalp biopsy in several patients. Scalp clonality was compared among normal scalp (n=4), patchy alopecia areata scalp (n=8), and alopecia totalis/universalis scalp (n=8). RNA was extracted with the PAXgene miRNA kit for fixed scalp, the miRNeasy kit for PBMCs, and the RNeasy kit for mouse skin. TCRbeta CDR3 regions were amplified by immunoSEQ multiplex PCR with 35 Vbeta forward and 13 Jbeta reverse primers. Broad study findings and their caveats: Resident alphabeta T cells in normal human skin are also sequenced, complicating scalp TCR repertoire analysis, unlike mouse skin dominated by gammadelta T cells. Because the treated cohort was small and included a single nonresponder, larger studies are needed to assess links between baseline CD8+ expansion and response. Compared with mice, TCR sequences shared between patients were less clear, possibly partly because of HLA diversity across the patient population. Higher clonality and more expanded CD8+ clones were observed in lesional scalp than in normal scalp, particularly in alopecia totalis/universalis, a finding suggestive of antigenic drive. Many expanded lesional clones were found to persist in scalp and blood during tofacitinib treatment, and relapse after treatment cessation may be partly explained by this persistence. With tofacitinib, both scalp clonality and the number of expanded CD8+ clones among the top 100 scalp clones went down significantly.

In the paper's terms, the treatment or condition label means: oral pan-JAK inhibitor, 5-10 mg twice daily. From alopecia areata patients, peripheral blood was collected along with lesional scalp punch biopsies. PBMCs were isolated by density centrifugation and stained for CD3, CD4 and CD8, and CD4+ and CD8+ T cells were sorted on a FACSAria. Comment on this clone: No cognate antigen has been identified for it. Within one base of it there is no much larger clone, and no base qualities were kept.

From V the trimming removes 7 bases and from J it removes 6 bases, while the gene matches leave 11 bases of the junction unaccounted for. As encoded in the germline V gene, CDR1 is ENHRY while CDR2 is SYGVKD. The CDR3, from cysteine to phenylalanine, totals 14 residues. Just CDR3 DNA is preserved here, 42 bases in frame from base 1. Libraries were built with the immunoSEQ multiplex PCR assay. For TCR sequencing, RNA was extracted from every sample and reverse transcribed into cDNA to serve as template. SuperScript III was used for first-strand cDNA synthesis, primed with a 2:1 mix of oligo-dT and random hexamers. A synthetic immune receptor repertoire was used to gauge amplification bias, and whatever bias remained was removed computationally. As for the authors' bioinformatics: Raw reads were preprocessed to remove errors, and CDR3 was defined according to IMGT conventions as the region from the conserved cysteine to phenylalanine. To get clonality, Shannon entropy was normalized by log2 of the number of productive unique TCRs and the result was subtracted from 1. CD4 or CD8 identity of scalp clones was inferred by cross-referencing scalp TCRbeta sequences with sorted blood CD4 and CD8 repertoires. Sourced from immuneACCESS, this table was stored by TCRdb with only in-frame sequences that have V and J called. A share of the clones is absent; for the studies checked, an unresolved V gene accounts for under half, and the remainder has no known explanation. V and J calls and clone size come straight from that table; D and trimming were deduced from the DNA. In this sample the table shows 150,000 to 200,000 clones, 50% to 75% of which occur a single time. In total, the top ten clones hold roughly 17% of the sample.

The material sequenced was CD4+ T cells sorted from blood, taken at roughly week 55, from a patient treated with tofacitinib. This sequence was found in a human donor with alopecia areata. The sequence joins TRBV10-3 to TRBJ1-1; the central 7 bases match TRBD1. The CDR3 protein is CAIKGEGAKPEAFF. In nucleotide form, the sequence is TGTGCCATCAAGGGGGAGGGGGCGAAGCCTGAAGCTTTCTTT.